The 4 T cell receptor beta chains below come from one sample, sequenced in a study of T-cell reconstitution after alpha-beta-depleted transplantation in children. Using unique molecular identifiers, the investigators prepared the TCRbeta library. A single record per CDR3 protein comes from TCRdb applying MiXCR to the PCR reads. The table has about 200,000 distinct CDR3 sequences, less than 15% seen once. This specimen consisted of PBMCs from the stem cell graft donor, obtained from the stem cell graft. These receptors originate from a human donor who donated a stem cell graft to a child with acute lymphoblastic leukemia.

At least ten counts were recorded for this clonotype. The chain carries TRBV10-3 and TRBJ2-1; D unresolved. V dropped 8 bases and J dropped 4 bases, with 12 bases sitting between them. This CDR3 comprises 13 residues. CDR1 is ENHRY, CDR2 SYGVKD, per germline. The DNA for the CDR3 is TGTGCCATCTCTGCAACACCTTACAATGAGCAGTTCTTC. As protein: CAISATPYNEQFF.

The chain uses TRBV19 and TRBJ2-3; 8 positions match TRBD2. This CDR3 is built from 14 residues. From germline, CDR1 is LNHDA and CDR2 SQIVND (reference sequence). J was trimmed by 3 bases and V by 7 bases; bases with no gene match: 6. The CDR3 protein is CASNSGILTDTQYF. The CDR3 region has the DNA TGTGCCAGTAATAGCGGGATCCTGACAGATACGCAGTATTTT.

There are many counts of this clonotype. The chain uses TRBV11-2 and TRBJ1-1, with 8 bases aligning to TRBD1. Germline CDR1 is SGHAT and CDR2 is FQNNGV. V was clipped by 4 bases and J by 4 bases; unmatched bases: 8. This CDR3 spans 15 amino acids. The CDR3 protein is CASSSNAGGVTEAFF. CDR3 sequence (DNA): TGTGCCAGCAGCTCGAACGCAGGGGGCGTCACTGAAGCTTTCTTT. The whole variable domain, remainder taken from reference TRBV11-2 and TRBJ1-1, is EAGVAQSPRYKIIEKRQSVAFWCNPISGHATLYWYQQILGQGPKLLIQFQNNGVVDDSQLPKDRFSAERLKGVDSTLKIQPAKLEDSAVYLCASSSNAGGVTEAFFGQGTRLTVV.

This clonotype was detected ten times or more. This rearrangement joins TRBV30 to TRBJ2-3; no reliable D call. The CDR3 has 11 amino acids. V shed 6 bases and J shed 6 bases, with 10 bases lying between them. Germline V gives CDR1 GTSNPN, CDR2 SVGIG (reference sequence). The CDR3 spells CACLKQDTQYF. Here the CDR3 DNA reads TGTGCCTGCCTCAAGCAGGATACGCAGTATTTT.